This T cell receptor (beta chain) was profiled in a study of shared clonotypes between healthy human individuals. Study context: CD4 naive and memory got three plates each, CD8 naive two, CD8 memory one. Broader study findings: Clonotype sharing across a handful of donors was observed for roughly 5% of naive CD4 clonotypes. In having few donors, the study represented limited genetic and exposure-history diversity.

This clone was recorded only once. Its antigen remains unknown. The CDR3 length is 16 residues. With V trimmed by 3 bases and J by 0 bases, 3 bases remained unmatched. Germline-derived CDR1 and CDR2 are SGHDT and YYEEEE. Libraries were prepared by immunoSEQ multiplex PCR; TCRdb keeps only in-frame clonotypes and omits some of them. Among more than 400,000 clones listed, about 96% were seen once. This TCR was sampled from a woman in her twenties or thirties in good health. The chain employs TRBV5-6 and TRBJ2-1; 10 nucleotides agree with TRBD2. The source material was naive CD4+ T cells sorted from blood. Subset here: CD45RA+ positively selected. CDR3 loop: CASSSASGSSYNEQFF. The CDR3, as DNA: TGTGCCAGCAGCTCAGCTAGCGGGAGCTCCTACAATGAGCAGTTCTTC.